These 9 T cell receptor beta chains share one sample of origin, sequenced in a study of blood T cell repertoires in COVID-19. Method: immunoSEQ multiplex PCR; TCRdb's copy keeps in-frame clones and lacks some. This sample has around 79,000 clones; about 89% occur once, and the top ten carry roughly 13%. Sequenced input: peripheral blood. These receptors came from a man aged 65 to 79 with active or convalescent COVID-19.

This chain joins TRBV5-1 and TRBJ1-1; a possible D gene is TRBD1 (6 bases). CDR3 length: 14 amino acids. In germline, CDR1 is SGHRS, CDR2 YFSETQ. The V and J ends lost 4 bases and 7 bases respectively, with 17 bases between them. The CDR3 DNA reads TGCGCCAGCAGCCCGCTCGGACAGTTGGGTGAAGCTTTCTTT. As protein: CASSPLGQLGEAFF.

This clone has just one count. The V call is TRBV30, the J call TRBJ1-2, with D possibly matching TRBD1 (5 bases). CDR1 is GTSNPN and CDR2 is SVGIG in the germline V gene (reference sequence). V was trimmed by 2 bases and J by 4 bases, leaving 8 bases between them. CDR3 length: 12 amino acids. Written as DNA, the CDR3 is TGTGCCTGGAGTAGACAGACCTATGGCTACACCTTC. Protein sequence: CAWSRQTYGYTF.

V gene TRBV6-5 combines with J gene TRBJ1-5; 7 bases line up with TRBD1. The CDR3 contains 15 residues. J lost 0 bases, V lost 6 bases, and 5 bases had no gene match. Germline values: CDR1 MNHEY, CDR2 SVGAGI. The CDR3 DNA reads TGTGCCAGCAGATCGACAGGGAATAGCAATCAGCCCCAGCATTTT. This codes for CASRSTGNSNQPQHF.

The rearrangement links TRBV20-1 to TRBJ1-3; 7 nucleotides agree with TRBD1. Per germline, CDR1 DFQATT and CDR2 SNEGSKA (reference sequence). CDR3 length: 13 amino acids. Trimming cost V 3 bases and J 7 bases; bases outside gene matches: 6. CDR3 loop: CSASEGQRNTIYF. CDR3 DNA sequence: TGCAGTGCTAGTGAGGGACAGAGGAACACCATATATTTT.

The V gene is TRBV14, the J gene TRBJ1-1; D not resolved. V was pared by 0 bases and J by 2 bases, with 4 bases between. The CDR3 length is 13 residues. CDR1 SGHDN and CDR2 FVKESK come from the germline V gene. CDR3 in DNA: TGTGCCAGCAGCCAAGACAGAAACACTGAAGCTTTCTTT. Protein sequence: CASSQDRNTEAFF.

In its sample, this clone was seen many times. The chain couples TRBV7-3 to TRBJ2-7, with a tentative D call TRBD2 (6 bases). V was trimmed by 4 bases and J by 2 bases, leaving 18 bases between them. This CDR3 is built from 16 residues. Germline values: CDR1 SGHTA, CDR2 FQGTGA. CDR3 sequence (DNA): TGTGCCAGCAGCTGCTCCGGGACTTATTTCGCCTACGAGCAGTACTTC. Amino acid sequence: CASSCSGTYFAYEQYF.

Note on this clone: The same CDR3 arises from other DNA sequences in this sample as well. This chain joins TRBV11-1 and TRBJ1-2, with a weak D call TRBD1 (5 bases). This CDR3 has 13 residues. V lost 5 bases, J lost 1 base, and 8 bases lay in between. CDR1 is SGHAT and CDR2 is FQDESV in the germline V gene (reference sequence). DNA for the CDR3: TGTGCCAGCAGCCTCGACAGTAACTATGGCTACACCTTC. It yields the protein CASSLDSNYGYTF.

On this clone itself: Other DNA sequences in the same sample also yield this CDR3. The chain is built from TRBV28 and TRBJ1-2; possible D gene TRBD1, 5 bases. CDR1 and CDR2 from the germline V gene are MDHEN and SYDVKM. This CDR3 region has 12 residues. Trimming stripped 3 bases from V and 4 bases from J, with 6 bases between. Here the CDR3 reads CASSFQGYGYTF. The DNA for the CDR3 is TGTGCCAGCAGTTTCCAGGGCTATGGCTACACCTTC.

This chain links TRBV5-4 with TRBJ2-7; 7 bases line up with TRBD1. The CDR3 sequence is 14 residues long. Trimming took 7 bases from V and 2 from J; bases not matched to a gene: 9. CDR1 is SGHNT, CDR2 YYREEE, per germline (reference sequence). CDR3 DNA: TGTGCCAGCCGGTCCGGGACAGTAACCTACGAGCAGTACTTC. This sequence encodes CASRSGTVTYEQYF.